This entry describes one TCR beta chain. Its target is not known. This sample was included in a study of response to subunit inactivated influenza vaccine. Regarding the study as a whole: Researchers suggested that each seasonal influenza vaccination recruits few new T cells.

Each CDR3 protein gets one entry after TCRdb re-called the RT-PCR reads with MiXCR. The table shows approximately 530,000 distinct CDR3 sequences, with under 15% occurring only once. J gave up 7 bases and V 10 bases, and 10 bases lay outside the gene matches. The CDR3 is 13 residues long. Per the germline V gene, CDR1 is LNHDA and CDR2 is SQIVND (reference sequence). The sample in question was PBMCs from blood, obtained about 6 weeks after vaccination. The chain uses TRBV19 and TRBJ1-2, with TRBD1 matching over 9 bases. The sequence was obtained from a man between 45 and 60 years old who received an inactivated influenza vaccine. The CDR3 nucleotides read TGTGCCACCCGGGACAGGGAGTATGGTGGCTACACCTTC. It yields the protein CATRDREYGGYTF.